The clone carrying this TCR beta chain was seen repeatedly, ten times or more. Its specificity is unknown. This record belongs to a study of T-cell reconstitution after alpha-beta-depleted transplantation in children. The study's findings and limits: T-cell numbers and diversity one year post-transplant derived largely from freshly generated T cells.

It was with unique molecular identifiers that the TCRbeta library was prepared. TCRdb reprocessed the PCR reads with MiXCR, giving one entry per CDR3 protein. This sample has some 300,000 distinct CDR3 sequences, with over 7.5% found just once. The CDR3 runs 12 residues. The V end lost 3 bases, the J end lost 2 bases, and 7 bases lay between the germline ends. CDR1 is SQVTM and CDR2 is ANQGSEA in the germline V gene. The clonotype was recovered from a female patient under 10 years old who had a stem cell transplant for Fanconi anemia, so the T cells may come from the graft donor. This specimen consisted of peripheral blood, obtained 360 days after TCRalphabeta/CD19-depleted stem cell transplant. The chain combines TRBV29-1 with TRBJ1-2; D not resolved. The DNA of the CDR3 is TGCAGCGTTGATCAGGCGAACTATGGCTACACCTTC. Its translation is CSVDQANYGYTF.